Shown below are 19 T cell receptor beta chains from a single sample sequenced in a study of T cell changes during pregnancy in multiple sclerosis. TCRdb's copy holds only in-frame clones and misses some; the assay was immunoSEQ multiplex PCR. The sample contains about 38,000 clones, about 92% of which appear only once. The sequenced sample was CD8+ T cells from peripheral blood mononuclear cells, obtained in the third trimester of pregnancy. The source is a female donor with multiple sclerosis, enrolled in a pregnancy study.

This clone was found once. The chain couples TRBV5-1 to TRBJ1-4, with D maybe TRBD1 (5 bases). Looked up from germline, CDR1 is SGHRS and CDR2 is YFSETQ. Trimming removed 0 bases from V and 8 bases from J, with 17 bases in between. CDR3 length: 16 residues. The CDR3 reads CASSLEEGALREKLFF. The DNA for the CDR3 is TGCGCCAGCAGCTTGGAAGAAGGGGCCCTCAGGGAAAAACTGTTTTTT.

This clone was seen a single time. As DNA, the CDR3 is TGTGCCAGCCGGGCGGAAGGGGACAACACAGATACGCAGTATTTT. This translates into CASRAEGDNTDTQYF. This chain links TRBV6-5 with TRBJ2-3; tentative D call: TRBD1 (6 bases). This CDR3 is 15 amino acids long. Germline V gene data show CDR1 as MNHEY and CDR2 as SVGAGI. V was cut by 8 bases and J by 2 bases, with 17 bases left in between.

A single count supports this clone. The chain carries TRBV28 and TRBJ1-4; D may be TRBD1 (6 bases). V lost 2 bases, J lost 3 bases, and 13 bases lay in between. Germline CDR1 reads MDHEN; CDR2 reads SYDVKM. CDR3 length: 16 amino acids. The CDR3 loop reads CASSLEEGGANEKLFF. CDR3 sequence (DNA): TGTGCCAGCAGTTTAGAGGAGGGGGGGGCTAATGAAAAACTGTTTTTT.

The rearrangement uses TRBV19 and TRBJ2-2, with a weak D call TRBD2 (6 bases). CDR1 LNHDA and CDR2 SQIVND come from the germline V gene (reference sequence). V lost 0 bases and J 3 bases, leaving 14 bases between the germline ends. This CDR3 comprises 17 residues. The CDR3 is CASSIDQEGVDTGELFF. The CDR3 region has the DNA TGTGCCAGTAGTATAGATCAGGAGGGTGTGGACACCGGGGAGCTGTTTTTT. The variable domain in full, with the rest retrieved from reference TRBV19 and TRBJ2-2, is DGGITQSPKYLFRKEGQNVTLSCEQNLNHDAMYWYRQDPGQGLRLIYYSQIVNDFQKGDIAEGYSVSREKKESFPLTVTSAQKNPTAFYLCASSIDQEGVDTGELFFGEGSRLTVL.

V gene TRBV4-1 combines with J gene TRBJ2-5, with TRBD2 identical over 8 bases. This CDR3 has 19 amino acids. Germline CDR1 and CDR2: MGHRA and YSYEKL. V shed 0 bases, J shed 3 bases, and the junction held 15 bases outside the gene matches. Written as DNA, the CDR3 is TGCGCCAGCAGCCAAGATTCCACGGGGGGGGGTGGTGCGGAAGAGACCCAGTACTTC. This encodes CASSQDSTGGGGAEETQYF.

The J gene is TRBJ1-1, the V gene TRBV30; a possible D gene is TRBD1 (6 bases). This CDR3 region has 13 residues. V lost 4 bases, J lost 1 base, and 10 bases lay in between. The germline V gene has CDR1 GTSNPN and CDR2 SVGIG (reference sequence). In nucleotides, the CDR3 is TGTGCCTGGAATGTAGGGGGGAACACTGAAGCTTTCTTT. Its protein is CAWNVGGNTEAFF.

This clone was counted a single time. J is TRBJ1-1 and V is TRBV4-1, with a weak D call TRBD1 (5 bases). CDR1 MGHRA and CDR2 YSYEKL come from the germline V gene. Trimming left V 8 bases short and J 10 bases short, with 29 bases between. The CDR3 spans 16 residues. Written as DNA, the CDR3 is TGCGCCAGCTCGGCCGACGGGGAGGGGTGGGAAGTTCGAGCTTTCTTT. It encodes CASSADGEGWEVRAFF.

CDR3 residues: CASSTGGDTQYF. As DNA, the CDR3 is TGTGCCAGCAGTACGGGGGGGGATACGCAGTATTTT. The V and J genes are TRBV5-6 and TRBJ2-3; TRBD2 aligns across 8 bases. Germline assignment: CDR1 SGHDT and CDR2 YYEEEE. The CDR3 sequence is 12 residues long. With 5 bases clipped from V and 6 bases from J, the junction kept 2 bases outside the gene matches.

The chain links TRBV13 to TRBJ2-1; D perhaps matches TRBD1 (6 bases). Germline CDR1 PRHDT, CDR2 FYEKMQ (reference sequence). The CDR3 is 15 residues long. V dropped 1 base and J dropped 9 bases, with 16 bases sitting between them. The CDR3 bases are TGTGCCAGCAGCTTAGTGAATGTGGGGGCAGGTGAGCAGTTCTTC. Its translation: CASSLVNVGAGEQFF.

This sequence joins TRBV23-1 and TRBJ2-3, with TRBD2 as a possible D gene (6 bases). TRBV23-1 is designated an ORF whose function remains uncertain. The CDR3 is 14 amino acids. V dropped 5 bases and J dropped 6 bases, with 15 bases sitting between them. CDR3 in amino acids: CASSKQNSGDTQYF. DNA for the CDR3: TGCGCCAGCAGTAAACAAAACAGCGGGGATACGCAGTATTTT.

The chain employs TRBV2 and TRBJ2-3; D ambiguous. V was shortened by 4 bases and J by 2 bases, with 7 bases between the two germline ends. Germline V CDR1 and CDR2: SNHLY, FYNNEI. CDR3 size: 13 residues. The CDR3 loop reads CASSGGSTDTQYF. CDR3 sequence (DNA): TGTGCCAGCAGTGGCGGTTCCACAGATACGCAGTATTTT.

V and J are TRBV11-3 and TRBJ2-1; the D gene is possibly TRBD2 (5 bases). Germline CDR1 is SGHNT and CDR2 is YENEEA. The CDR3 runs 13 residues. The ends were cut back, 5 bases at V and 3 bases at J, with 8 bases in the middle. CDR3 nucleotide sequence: TGTGCCAGCAGCCCTCGGGGCTACAATGAGCAGTTCTTC. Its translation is CASSPRGYNEQFF.

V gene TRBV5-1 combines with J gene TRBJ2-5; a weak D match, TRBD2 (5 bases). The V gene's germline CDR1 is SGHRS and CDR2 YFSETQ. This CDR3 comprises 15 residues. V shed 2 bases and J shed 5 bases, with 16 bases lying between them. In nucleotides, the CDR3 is TGCGCCAGCAGCTTAGACCCCGGACTTGTGGAGACCCAGTACTTC. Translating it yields CASSLDPGLVETQYF.

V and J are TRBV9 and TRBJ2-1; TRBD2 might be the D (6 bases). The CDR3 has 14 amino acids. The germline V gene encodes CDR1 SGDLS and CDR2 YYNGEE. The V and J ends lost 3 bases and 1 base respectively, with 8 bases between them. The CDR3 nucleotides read TGTGCCAGCAGCGGTGGGAGGTCCTACAATGAGCAGTTCTTC. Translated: CASSGGRSYNEQFF.

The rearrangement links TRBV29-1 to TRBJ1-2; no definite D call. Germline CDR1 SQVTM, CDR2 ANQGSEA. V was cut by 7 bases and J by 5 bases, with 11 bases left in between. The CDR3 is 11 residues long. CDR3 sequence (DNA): TGCAGCGCCCTATCTGAGTATGGCTACACCTTC. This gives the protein CSALSEYGYTF.

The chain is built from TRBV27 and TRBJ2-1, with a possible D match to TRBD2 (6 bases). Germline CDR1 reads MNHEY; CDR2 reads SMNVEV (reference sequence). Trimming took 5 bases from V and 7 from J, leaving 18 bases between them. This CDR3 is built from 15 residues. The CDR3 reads CASSPLGGEGNEQFF. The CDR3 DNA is TGTGCCAGCAGTCCTCTCGGGGGAGAGGGAAATGAGCAGTTCTTC.

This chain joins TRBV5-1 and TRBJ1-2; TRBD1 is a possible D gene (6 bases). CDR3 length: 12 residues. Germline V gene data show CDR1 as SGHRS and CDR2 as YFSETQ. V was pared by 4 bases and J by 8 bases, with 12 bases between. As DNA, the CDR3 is TGCGCCAGCAGCGGGGGCAGGATCGGCTACACCTTC. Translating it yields CASSGGRIGYTF.

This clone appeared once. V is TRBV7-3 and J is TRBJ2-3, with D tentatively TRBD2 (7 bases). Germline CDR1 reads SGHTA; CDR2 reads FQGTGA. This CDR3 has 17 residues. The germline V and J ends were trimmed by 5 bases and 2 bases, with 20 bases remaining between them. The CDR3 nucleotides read TGTGCCAGCAGCCTCAGCGAATGGGGGGGCCACACAGATACGCAGTATTTT. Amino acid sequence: CASSLSEWGGHTDTQYF. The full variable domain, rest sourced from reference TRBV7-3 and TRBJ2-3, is GAGVSQTPSNKVTEKGKYVELRCDPISGHTALYWYRQSLGQGPEFLIYFQGTGAADDSGLPNDRFFAVRPEGSVSTLKIQRTERGDSAVYLCASSLSEWGGHTDTQYFGPGTRLTVL.

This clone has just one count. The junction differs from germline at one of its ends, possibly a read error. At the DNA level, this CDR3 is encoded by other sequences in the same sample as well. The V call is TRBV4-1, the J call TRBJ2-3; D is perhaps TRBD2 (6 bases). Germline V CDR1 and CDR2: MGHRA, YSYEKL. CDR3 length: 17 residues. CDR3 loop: CASSPFFGGYRADTQYF. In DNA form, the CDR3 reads TGCGCCAGCAGCCCTTTCTTCGGAGGGTATCGCGCAGATACACAGTATTTT.